Listed below are T cell receptor beta chains from one sample, sequenced in a study of cytomegalovirus exposure and HLA in healthy donors. Profiled with immunoSEQ multiplex PCR; TCRdb holds only in-frame clones, not every one. This sample's clone table lists under 95,000 clones. Sequenced input: PBMCs. Every receptor here comes from a man between 50 and 59 years old in good health and CMV-seronegative. The CDR3 runs from the conserved cysteine through the conserved F or W.

TRBJ1-4 14 TRBV19 CASSGTGADEKLFF
TRBJ1-1 12 TRBV28 CASSKGTGGAFF
TRBJ1-3 16 TRBV9 CASSVRAGQGLDTIYF
TRBJ2-1 13 TRBV7-6 CASTFGGDNEQFF
TRBJ1-3 14 TRBV5-4 CASSQTASGNTIYF
TRBJ2-3 14 TRBV30 CAWSPLGGTDTQYF
TRBJ2-1 15 TRBV30 CAWPGENPLYNEQFF
TRBJ1-5 15 TRBV6-5 CASSLGQGRNQPQHF
TRBJ1-4 13 TRBV10-3 CAISEQTGEKLFF
TRBJ2-3 16 TRBV7-3 CASSSRGGAGTDTQYF
TRBJ2-2 17 TRBV6-1 CASSAILAGASPGELFF
TRBJ2-2 14 TRBV5-1 CASSDDSSSGELFF
TRBJ2-5 15 TRBV30 CAWIGQRGNQETQYF
TRBJ1-6 9 TRBV18 CALRSPLHF
TRBJ1-1 15 TRBV6-6 CASSYMGSLDPEAFF
TRBJ2-1 14 TRBV5-1 CASSPPPTYNEQFF
TRBJ1-5 16 TRBV25-1 CASSDGRASVSQPQHF
TRBJ1-5 15 TRBV27 CASSTSWGGSQPQHF
TRBJ1-3 15 TRBV7-9 CASRRAESSGNTIYF
TRBJ2-5 14 TRBV29-1 CSVEGQVLQETQYF
TRBJ1-3 19 TRBV13 CASSSPRDREPFSGNTIYF
TRBJ2-5 16 TRBV7-3 CASSLSAGPGEETQYF
TRBJ2-5 14 TRBV5-1 CASRPSGVQETQYF
TRBJ1-6 16 TRBV7-9 CASSFFTGGYNSPLHF
TRBJ2-5 16 TRBV7-8 CASSLQRLAGGETQYF
TRBJ1-1 13 TRBV6-1 CASSLQGFTEAFF
TRBJ2-7 14 TRBV6-5 CASSYSTGHYEQYF
TRBJ1-1 14 TRBV9 CASSVEWGETEAFF
TRBJ1-6 13 TRBV29-1 CSAWTGAGSPLHF
TRBJ2-3 14 TRBV18 CASSPPSGTDTQYF
TRBJ2-3 15 TRBV6-5 CASSSGTYSTDTQYF
TRBJ1-6 16 TRBV5-1 CASSLAGLPYNSPLHF
TRBJ1-1 15 TRBV28 CASSRPDAGGGEAFF
TRBJ1-5 14 TRBV4-3 CASSQGGSNQPQHF